This entry lists 21 T cell receptor beta chains sequenced from one sample in a study. One entry per CDR3 protein, called by TCRdb with MiXCR from the RT-PCR reads. Of around 700,000 distinct CDR3 sequences in the sample, 14% were seen once. Sequences were obtained from memory CD4+ T cells from blood. The origin of the receptors is a female donor in good health, serving as a healthy control.

The chain is built from TRBV12-3 or TRBV12-4 and TRBJ2-3, with 7 bases that match TRBD1. The CDR3 consists of 17 residues. V lost 6 bases, J lost 0 bases, and 12 bases stayed unmatched. CDR3: CASSPRRTGPSTDTQYF. CDR3 bases: TGTGCCAGCAGCCCTCGTAGGACAGGACCTAGCACAGATACGCAGTATTTT.

This clonotype was found a few times. The rearrangement uses TRBV20-1 and TRBJ2-1; TRBD2 aligns across 10 bases. Germline V gene sequence: CDR1 DFQATT, CDR2 SNEGSKA (reference sequence). The CDR3 extends over 15 amino acids. The CDR3 coding sequence is TGCAGGGCACTAGCGGGGTCCCCCGGCTACAATGAGCAGTTCTTC. Protein: CRALAGSPGYNEQFF.

V and J are TRBV5-1 and TRBJ2-1; D gene uncertain. The CDR3 is made up of 16 amino acids. Trimming stripped 4 bases from V and 0 bases from J, with 14 bases between. Germline CDR1 reads SGHRS; CDR2 reads YFSETQ. CDR3 protein: CASSPFPLCSYNEQFF. The CDR3 DNA follows: TGCGCCAGCAGCCCCTTCCCACTGTGCTCCTACAATGAGCAGTTCTTC.

CDR3 region: CSARDTGHSLYGYTF. The CDR3 DNA sequence: TGCAGTGCTAGAGACACAGGCCATTCTTTGTATGGCTACACCTTC. The V gene is TRBV20-1, the J gene TRBJ1-2, with D possibly TRBD1 on 5 matching bases. The germline V and J ends were trimmed by 0 bases and 5 bases, with 16 bases remaining between them. This CDR3 is 15 amino acids long. Germline V gene data show CDR1 as DFQATT and CDR2 as SNEGSKA (reference sequence).

The chain uses TRBV24-1 and TRBJ2-1, with D possibly being TRBD2 (6 bases). Germline-derived CDR1 and CDR2 are KGHDR and SFDVKD. With 5 bases removed from V and 4 bases from J, the gap between germline ends came to 11 bases. The CDR3 runs 14 residues. The CDR3, as DNA: TGTGCCACCAGTGCTGCCGGGAGTTACAATGAGCAGTTCTTC. Residues: CATSAAGSYNEQFF.

This chain links TRBV5-1 with TRBJ2-7; 8 bases fit TRBD2. CDR1 and CDR2 from the germline V gene are SGHRS and YFSETQ. This CDR3 is built from 13 residues. V trimming: 4 bases; J trimming: 7 bases; junction bases outside the gene matches: 7. The CDR3 reads CASSVGTSGEQYF. CDR3 DNA: TGCGCCAGCAGCGTCGGGACTAGTGGTGAGCAGTACTTC.

The chain combines TRBV10-3 with TRBJ2-2; D gene ambiguous. CDR3 size: 11 residues. From germline, CDR1 is ENHRY and CDR2 SYGVKD. V dropped 5 bases and J dropped 6 bases, with 4 bases sitting between them. The CDR3 region has the DNA TGTGCCATCAGTTATCCCGGGGAGCTGTTTTTT. Its translation: CAISYPGELFF.

This clonotype was recorded a few times. This sequence joins TRBV20-1 and TRBJ2-1; TRBD2 agrees at 9 bases. CDR3 length: 16 residues. The trim removed 5 bases at V and 4 bases at J, leaving 12 bases unmatched. Germline V gene lookup returns CDR1 DFQATT and CDR2 SNEGSKA (reference sequence). The CDR3, as DNA: TGCAGTGCTCCCCCGTTTAGCGGGGGTACTTACAATGAGCAGTTCTTC. Its translation: CSAPPFSGGTYNEQFF.

At least ten counts were recorded for this clonotype. The rearrangement uses TRBV29-1 and TRBJ2-7; 7 bases fit TRBD1. The CDR3 totals 13 residues. Germline V lookup: CDR1 SQVTM, CDR2 ANQGSEA. J lost 6 bases, V lost 4 bases, and 9 bases had no gene match. CDR3 bases: TGCAGCGTTGGGAAGACAGGGAGTAGCGAGCAGTACTTC. Its translation is CSVGKTGSSEQYF.

CDR3 loop: CASSPGGVHNEQFF. In DNA form, the CDR3 reads TGTGCCAGCAGCCCAGGAGGTGTCCACAATGAGCAGTTCTTC. The V call is TRBV9, the J call TRBJ2-1, with a possible D match to TRBD2 (5 bases). This CDR3 contains 14 residues. Trimming took off 4 bases at V and 5 bases at J, with 13 bases between the two ends. Per germline, CDR1 SGDLS and CDR2 YYNGEE.

Ten or more counts support this clonotype. V gene TRBV29-1 combines with J gene TRBJ2-1, with D perhaps TRBD2 (5 bases). The CDR3 loop spans 13 amino acids. V was trimmed by 4 bases and J by 3 bases, leaving 10 bases between them. Germline CDR1 and CDR2: SQVTM and ANQGSEA. The CDR3 bases are TGCAGCGTTGTACGGGAACTCTACAATGAGCAGTTCTTC. It yields the protein CSVVRELYNEQFF.

This clonotype has more than one count but fewer than ten. The chain joins TRBV29-1 to TRBJ1-1; no firm D call. The length of the CDR3 is 11 residues. Trimming shortened V by 6 bases and J by 6 bases, and 11 bases separated the two germline ends. Germline loops: CDR1 SQVTM, CDR2 ANQGSEA. The chain's CDR3 is CSVRSPSEAFF. The CDR3 nucleotides read TGCAGCGTCAGGTCTCCGTCTGAAGCTTTCTTT.

The sample holds a few counts of this clonotype. The V call is TRBV7-2, the J call TRBJ2-7; TRBD1 agrees at 7 bases. The CDR3 spans 14 residues. J gave up 2 bases and V 5 bases, and 6 bases lay outside the gene matches. Looked up from germline, CDR1 is SGHTA and CDR2 is FQGNSA. This CDR3 is CASSLWTGTYEQYF. The CDR3, as DNA: TGTGCCAGCAGCCTATGGACAGGTACCTACGAGCAGTACTTC.

The table lists this clonotype with a count of one. The chain has TRBV6-5 and TRBJ2-3, with TRBD1 as a possible D gene (6 bases). Germline CDR1 is MNHEY and CDR2 is SVGAGI. This CDR3 comprises 16 residues. V gave up 4 bases and J gave up 5 bases, with 19 bases separating them. The CDR3 loop reads CASSSQGSRVGDTQYF. In DNA form, the CDR3 reads TGTGCCAGCAGTTCCCAGGGGTCAAGGGTGGGAGATACGCAGTATTTT.

This clonotype appeared a few times. The rearrangement uses TRBV7-2 and TRBJ2-7; D is ambiguous. This CDR3 has 12 residues. The ends were cut back, 1 base at V and 3 bases at J, with 4 bases in the middle. Germline CDR1 is SGHTA and CDR2 is FQGNSA. The CDR3 sequence is CASSLVRYEQYF. The DNA for the CDR3 is TGTGCCAGCAGCTTAGTGCGCTACGAGCAGTACTTC. Using reference TRBV7-2 and TRBJ2-7 for the parts outside the CDR3, the full variable domain is GAGVSQSPSNKVTEKGKDVELRCDPISGHTALYWYRQSLGQGLEFLIYFQGNSAPDKSGLPSDRFSAERTGGSVSTLTIQRTQQEDSAVYLCASSLVRYEQYFGPGTRLTVT.

This clonotype was seen many times. The V gene is TRBV7-2, the J gene TRBJ2-5; tentatively, D is TRBD1 or TRBD2 (7 bases each). The CDR3 contains 15 residues. V was trimmed by 4 bases and J by 4 bases, leaving 16 bases between them. From germline, CDR1 is SGHTA and CDR2 FQGNSA. The CDR3, as DNA: TGTGCCAGCAGCTACCAGGGGGGGCATGGAGAGACCCAGTACTTC. It specifies CASSYQGGHGETQYF.

This clonotype was seen at least ten times. The chain joins TRBV7-2 to TRBJ1-6, with a weak D call TRBD1 (5 bases). The V end was cut by 2 bases, the J end by 10 bases, with 6 bases between. The CDR3 sequence is 12 residues long. The germline V gene encodes CDR1 SGHTA and CDR2 FQGNSA. CDR3 in DNA: TGTGCCAGCAGCTTACCAGGGTCACCCCTCCACTTT. Translation gives CASSLPGSPLHF.

This clonotype appeared a few times. V usage is TRBV4-2 and J usage is TRBJ1-1; tentatively, D is TRBD1 (5 bases). In germline, CDR1 is LGHNA, CDR2 YNFKEQ. V gave up 7 bases and J gave up 6 bases, with 9 bases separating them. This CDR3 region has 11 residues. The CDR3 DNA reads as TGTGCCAGCAACCAGGGTTCTGAAGCTTTCTTT. As protein: CASNQGSEAFF.

The chain employs TRBV12-3 or TRBV12-4 and TRBJ1-3, with unresolved D. The CDR3 totals 12 residues. V was trimmed by 6 bases and J by 2 bases, leaving 5 bases between them. The CDR3 loop reads CASSIPGNTIYF. The CDR3 DNA is TGTGCCAGCAGCATCCCTGGAAACACCATATATTTT.

This clonotype was observed a few times. The chain couples TRBV5-5 to TRBJ1-5; no firm D call. CDR1 is SGHKS, CDR2 YYEKEE, per germline (reference sequence). Trimming removed 1 base from V and 7 bases from J, with 12 bases in between. The CDR3 loop spans 14 amino acids. The CDR3 coding sequence is TGTGCCAGCAGCTTGACAGTGGCGGGGCAGCCCCAGCATTTT. This gives the protein CASSLTVAGQPQHF.

The genes are TRBV12-3 or TRBV12-4 and TRBJ2-1; 8 nucleotides line up with TRBD1. The V gene end was trimmed by 3 bases and the J gene end by 9 bases; junction bases not matched to a gene: 4. This CDR3 spans 13 amino acids. CDR3 sequence: CASSFGQGREQFF. CDR3 DNA sequence: TGTGCCAGCAGTTTCGGACAGGGACGTGAGCAGTTCTTC.